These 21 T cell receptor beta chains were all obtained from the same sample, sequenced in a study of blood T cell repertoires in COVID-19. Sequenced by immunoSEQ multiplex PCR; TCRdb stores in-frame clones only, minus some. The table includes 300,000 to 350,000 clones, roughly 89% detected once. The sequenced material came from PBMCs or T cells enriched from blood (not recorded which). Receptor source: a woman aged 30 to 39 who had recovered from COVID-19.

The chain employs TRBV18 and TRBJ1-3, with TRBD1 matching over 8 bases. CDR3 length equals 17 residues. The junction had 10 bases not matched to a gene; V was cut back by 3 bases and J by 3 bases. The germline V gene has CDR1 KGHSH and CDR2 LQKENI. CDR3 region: CASSPAGQVAVGNTIYF. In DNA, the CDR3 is TGTGCCAGCTCACCCGCGGGACAGGTAGCGGTTGGAAACACCATATATTTT.

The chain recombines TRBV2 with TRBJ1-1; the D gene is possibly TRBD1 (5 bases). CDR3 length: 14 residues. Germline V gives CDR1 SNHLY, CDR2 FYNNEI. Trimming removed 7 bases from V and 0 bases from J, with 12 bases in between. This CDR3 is CASTLGGVNTEAFF. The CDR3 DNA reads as TGTGCCAGCACCCTAGGAGGGGTGAACACTGAAGCTTTCTTT.

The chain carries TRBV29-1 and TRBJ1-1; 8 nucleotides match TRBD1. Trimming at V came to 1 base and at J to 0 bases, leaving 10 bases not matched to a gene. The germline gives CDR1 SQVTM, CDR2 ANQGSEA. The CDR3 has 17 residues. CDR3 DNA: TGCAGCGTTGAAGTCGGACAGGGAAGGGGGATGAACACTGAAGCTTTCTTT. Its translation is CSVEVGQGRGMNTEAFF.

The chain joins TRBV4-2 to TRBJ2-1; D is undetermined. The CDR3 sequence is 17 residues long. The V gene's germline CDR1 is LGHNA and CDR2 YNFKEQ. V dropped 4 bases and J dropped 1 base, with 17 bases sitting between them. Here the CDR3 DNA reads TGTGCCAGCAGCCGCACATCGCGGCTATCTTCCTACAATGAGCAGTTCTTC. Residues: CASSRTSRLSSYNEQFF.

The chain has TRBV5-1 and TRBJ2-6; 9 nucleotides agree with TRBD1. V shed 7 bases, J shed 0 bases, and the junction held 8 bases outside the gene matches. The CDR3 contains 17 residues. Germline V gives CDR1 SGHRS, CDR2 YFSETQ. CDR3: CASGHGTGNSGANVLTF. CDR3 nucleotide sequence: TGCGCCAGCGGCCATGGGACAGGGAACTCTGGGGCCAACGTCCTGACTTTC.

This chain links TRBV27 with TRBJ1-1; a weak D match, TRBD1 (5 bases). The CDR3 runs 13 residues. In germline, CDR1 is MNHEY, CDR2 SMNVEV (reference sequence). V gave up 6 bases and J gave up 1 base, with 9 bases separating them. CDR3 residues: CASRLTGNTEAFF. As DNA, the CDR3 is TGTGCCAGCAGACTAACAGGGAACACTGAAGCTTTCTTT.

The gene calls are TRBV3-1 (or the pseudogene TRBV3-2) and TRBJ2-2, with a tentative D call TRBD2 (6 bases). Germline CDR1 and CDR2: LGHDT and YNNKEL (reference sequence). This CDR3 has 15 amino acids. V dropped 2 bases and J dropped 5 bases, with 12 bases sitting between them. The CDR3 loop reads CASSQNYRGTGELFF. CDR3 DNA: TGTGCCAGCAGCCAAAACTACCGGGGGACCGGGGAGCTGTTTTTT.

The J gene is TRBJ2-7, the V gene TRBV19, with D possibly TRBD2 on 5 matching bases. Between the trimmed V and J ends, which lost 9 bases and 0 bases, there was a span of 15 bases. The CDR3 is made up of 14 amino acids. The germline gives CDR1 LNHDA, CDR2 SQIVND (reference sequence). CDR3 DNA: TGTGCCAGCCGCCGGGGAGCGAACTCCTACGAGCAGTACTTC. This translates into CASRRGANSYEQYF.

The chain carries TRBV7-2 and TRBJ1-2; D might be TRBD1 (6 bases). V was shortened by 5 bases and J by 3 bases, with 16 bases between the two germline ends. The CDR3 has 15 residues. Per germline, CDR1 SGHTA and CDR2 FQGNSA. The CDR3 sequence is CASSPRGGRDYGYTF. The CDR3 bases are TGTGCCAGCAGCCCTAGAGGGGGACGGGACTATGGCTACACCTTC. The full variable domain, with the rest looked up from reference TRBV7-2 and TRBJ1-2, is GAGVSQSPSNKVTEKGKDVELRCDPISGHTALYWYRQSLGQGLEFLIYFQGNSAPDKSGLPSDRFSAERTGGSVSTLTIQRTQQEDSAVYLCASSPRGGRDYGYTFGSGTRLTVV.

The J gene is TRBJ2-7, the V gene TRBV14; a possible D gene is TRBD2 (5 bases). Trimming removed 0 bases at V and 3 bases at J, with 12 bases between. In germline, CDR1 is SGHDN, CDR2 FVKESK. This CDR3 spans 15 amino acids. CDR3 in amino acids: CASSQESSGFYEQYF. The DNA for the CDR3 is TGTGCCAGCAGCCAAGAGAGTTCGGGGTTCTACGAGCAGTACTTC. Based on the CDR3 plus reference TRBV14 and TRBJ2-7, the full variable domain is EAGVTQFPSHSVIEKGQTVTLRCDPISGHDNLYWYRRVMGKEIKFLLHFVKESKQDESGMPNNRFLAERTGGTYSTLKVQPAELEDSGVYFCASSQESSGFYEQYFGPGTRLTVT.

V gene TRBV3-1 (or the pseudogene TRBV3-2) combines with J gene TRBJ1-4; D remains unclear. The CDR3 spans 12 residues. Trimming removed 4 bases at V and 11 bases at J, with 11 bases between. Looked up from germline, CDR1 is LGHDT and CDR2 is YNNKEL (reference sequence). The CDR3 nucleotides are TGTGCCAGCAGCCCACTATTCGGGAAACTGTTTTTT. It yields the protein CASSPLFGKLFF.

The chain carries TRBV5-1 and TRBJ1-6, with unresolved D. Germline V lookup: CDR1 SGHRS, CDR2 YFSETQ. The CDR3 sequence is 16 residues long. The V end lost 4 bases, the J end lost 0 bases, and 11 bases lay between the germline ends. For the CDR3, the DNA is TGCGCCAGCAGCCCCGGGAGGAGCTCCTATAATTCACCCCTCCACTTT. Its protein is CASSPGRSSYNSPLHF.

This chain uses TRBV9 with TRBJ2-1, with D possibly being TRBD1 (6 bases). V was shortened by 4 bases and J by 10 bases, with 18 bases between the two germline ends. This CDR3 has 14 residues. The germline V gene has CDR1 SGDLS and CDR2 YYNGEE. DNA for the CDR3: TGTGCCAGCAGCATTTCAACAGGGTTATGGGAGCAGTTCTTC. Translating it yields CASSISTGLWEQFF. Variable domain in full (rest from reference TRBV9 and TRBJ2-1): DSGVTQTPKHLITATGQRVTLRCSPRSGDLSVYWYQQSLDQGLQFLIQYYNGEERAKGNILERFSAQQFPDLHSELNLSSLELGDSALYFCASSISTGLWEQFFGPGTRLTVL.

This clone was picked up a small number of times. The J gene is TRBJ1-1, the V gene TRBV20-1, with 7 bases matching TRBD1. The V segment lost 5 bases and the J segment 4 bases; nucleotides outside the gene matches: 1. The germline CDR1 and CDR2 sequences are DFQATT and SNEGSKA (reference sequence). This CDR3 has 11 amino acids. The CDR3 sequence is CSADRATEAFF. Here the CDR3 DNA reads TGCAGTGCTGACAGGGCCACTGAAGCTTTCTTT.

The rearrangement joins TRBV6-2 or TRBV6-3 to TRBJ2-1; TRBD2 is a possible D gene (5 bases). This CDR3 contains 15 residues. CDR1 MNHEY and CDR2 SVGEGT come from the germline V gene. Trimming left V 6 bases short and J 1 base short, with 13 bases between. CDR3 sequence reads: CASSRVWESYNEQFF. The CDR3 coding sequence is TGTGCCAGCAGCCGTGTCTGGGAGTCCTACAATGAGCAGTTCTTC.

The CDR3: CASSEAGANYNEQFF. The CDR3, as DNA: TGCGCCAGCAGTGAGGCAGGGGCGAACTACAATGAGCAGTTCTTC. The gene calls are TRBV10-2 and TRBJ2-1, with D maybe TRBD1 (6 bases). Germline CDR1 WSHSY, CDR2 SAAADI. With 2 bases removed from V and 3 bases from J, the gap between germline ends came to 11 bases. The length of the CDR3 is 15 residues.

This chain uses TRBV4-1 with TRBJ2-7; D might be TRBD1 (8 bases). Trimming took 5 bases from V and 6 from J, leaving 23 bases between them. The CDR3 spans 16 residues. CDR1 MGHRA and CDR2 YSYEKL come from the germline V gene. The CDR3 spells CASSYRGGALVGEQYF. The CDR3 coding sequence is TGCGCCAGCAGCTACAGGGGGGGGGCCCTAGTCGGCGAGCAGTACTTC.

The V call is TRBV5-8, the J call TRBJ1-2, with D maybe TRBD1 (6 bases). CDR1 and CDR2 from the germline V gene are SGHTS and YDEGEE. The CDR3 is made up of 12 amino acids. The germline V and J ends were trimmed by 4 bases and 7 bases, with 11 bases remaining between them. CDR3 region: CASSIMDSGYTF. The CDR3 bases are TGTGCCAGCAGCATTATGGACAGTGGCTACACCTTC.

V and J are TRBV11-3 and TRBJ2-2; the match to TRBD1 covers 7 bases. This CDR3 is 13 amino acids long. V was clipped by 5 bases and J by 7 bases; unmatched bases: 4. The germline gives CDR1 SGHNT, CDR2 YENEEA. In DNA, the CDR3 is TGTGCCAGCAGCCCGCAGGGGGACGGGGAGCTGTTTTTT. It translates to CASSPQGDGELFF.

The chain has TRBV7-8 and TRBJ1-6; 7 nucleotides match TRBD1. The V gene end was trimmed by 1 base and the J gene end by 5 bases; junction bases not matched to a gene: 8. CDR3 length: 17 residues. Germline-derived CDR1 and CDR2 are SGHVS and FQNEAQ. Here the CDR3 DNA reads TGTGCCAGCAGCTTAGGGGAACTGACAGGGAATAATTCACCCCTCCACTTT. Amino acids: CASSLGELTGNNSPLHF.

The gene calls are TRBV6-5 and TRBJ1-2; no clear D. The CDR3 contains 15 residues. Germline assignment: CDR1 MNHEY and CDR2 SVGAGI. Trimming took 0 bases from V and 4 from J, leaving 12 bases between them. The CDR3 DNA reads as TGTGCCAGCAGTTACTCCGGGAATTCGGGCTATGGCTACACCTTC. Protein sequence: CASSYSGNSGYGYTF.